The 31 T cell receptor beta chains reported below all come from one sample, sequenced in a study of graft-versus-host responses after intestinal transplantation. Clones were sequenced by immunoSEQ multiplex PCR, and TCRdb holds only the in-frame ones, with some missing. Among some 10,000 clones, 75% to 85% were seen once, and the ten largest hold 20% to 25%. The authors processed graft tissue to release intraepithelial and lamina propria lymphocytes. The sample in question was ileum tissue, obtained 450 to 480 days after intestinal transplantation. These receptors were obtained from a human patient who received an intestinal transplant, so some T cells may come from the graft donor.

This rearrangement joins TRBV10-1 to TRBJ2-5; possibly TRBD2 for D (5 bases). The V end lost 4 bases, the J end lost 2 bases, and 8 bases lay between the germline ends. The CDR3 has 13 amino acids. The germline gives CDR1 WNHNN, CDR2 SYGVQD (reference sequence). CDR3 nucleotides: TGCGCCAGCAGTGTCCGGGGACAAGAGACCCAGTACTTC. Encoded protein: CASSVRGQETQYF.

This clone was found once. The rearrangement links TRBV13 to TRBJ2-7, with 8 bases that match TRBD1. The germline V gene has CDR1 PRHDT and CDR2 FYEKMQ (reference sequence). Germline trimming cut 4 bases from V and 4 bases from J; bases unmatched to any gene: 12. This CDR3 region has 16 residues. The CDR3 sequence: CASSSIRPRGPYEQYF. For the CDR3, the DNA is TGTGCCAGCAGCTCAATCAGACCCAGGGGGCCTTACGAGCAGTACTTC. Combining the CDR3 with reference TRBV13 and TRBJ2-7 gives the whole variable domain AAGVIQSPRHLIKEKRETATLKCYPIPRHDTVYWYQQGPGQDPQFLISFYEKMQSDKGSIPDRFSAQQFSDYHSELNMSSLELGDSALYFCASSSIRPRGPYEQYFGPGTRLTVT.

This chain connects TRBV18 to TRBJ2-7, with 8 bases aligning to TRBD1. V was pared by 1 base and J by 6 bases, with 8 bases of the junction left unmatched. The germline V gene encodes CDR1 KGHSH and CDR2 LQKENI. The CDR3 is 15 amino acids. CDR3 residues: CASSPHDRGGSEQYF. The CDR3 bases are TGTGCCAGCTCACCACACGACAGGGGTGGCAGCGAGCAGTACTTC.

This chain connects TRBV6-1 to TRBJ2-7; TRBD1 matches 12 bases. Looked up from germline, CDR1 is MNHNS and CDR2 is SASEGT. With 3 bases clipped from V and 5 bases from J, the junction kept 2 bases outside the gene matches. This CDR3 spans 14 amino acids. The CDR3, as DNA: TGTGCCAGCAGTGACGGGACAGGGGGCCACGAGCAGTACTTC. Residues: CASSDGTGGHEQYF.

Written as DNA, the CDR3 is TGTGCCAGCAGTACCCGGACAGTTGAGACCCAGTACTTC. Residues: CASSTRTVETQYF. The J gene is TRBJ2-5, the V gene TRBV27; tentatively, D is TRBD1 (6 bases). From germline, CDR1 is MNHEY and CDR2 SMNVEV (reference sequence). Trimming pared 5 bases from V and 5 bases from J, leaving 12 bases between. The CDR3 totals 13 residues.

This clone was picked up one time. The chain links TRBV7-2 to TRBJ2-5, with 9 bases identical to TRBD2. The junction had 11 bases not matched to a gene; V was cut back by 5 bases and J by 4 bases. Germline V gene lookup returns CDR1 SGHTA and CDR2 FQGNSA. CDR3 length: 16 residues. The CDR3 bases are TGTGCCAGCAGCCAGAGGAGCGGGGGGTGGGTAGAGACCCAGTACTTC. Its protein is CASSQRSGGWVETQYF. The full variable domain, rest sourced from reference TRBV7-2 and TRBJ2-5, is GAGVSQSPSNKVTEKGKDVELRCDPISGHTALYWYRQSLGQGLEFLIYFQGNSAPDKSGLPSDRFSAERTGGSVSTLTIQRTQQEDSAVYLCASSQRSGGWVETQYFGPGTRLLVL.

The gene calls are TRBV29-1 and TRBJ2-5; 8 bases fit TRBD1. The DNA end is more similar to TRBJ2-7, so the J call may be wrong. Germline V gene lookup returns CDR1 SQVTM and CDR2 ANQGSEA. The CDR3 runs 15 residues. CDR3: CSVEDPGRGRNEQYF. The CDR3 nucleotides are TGCAGCGTTGAAGATCCCGGCAGGGGGCGCAACGAGCAGTACTTC.

The CDR3 spells CASSGPRDYMNTGELFF. In nucleotides, the CDR3 is TGTGCCAGCAGCGGACCCCGGGACTACATGAACACCGGGGAGCTGTTTTTT. The rearrangement joins TRBV7-2 to TRBJ2-2, with 7 nucleotides matching TRBD2. The junction had 10 bases not matched to a gene; V was cut back by 5 bases and J by 1 base. This CDR3 is built from 17 residues. Per the germline V gene, CDR1 is SGHTA and CDR2 is FQGNSA.

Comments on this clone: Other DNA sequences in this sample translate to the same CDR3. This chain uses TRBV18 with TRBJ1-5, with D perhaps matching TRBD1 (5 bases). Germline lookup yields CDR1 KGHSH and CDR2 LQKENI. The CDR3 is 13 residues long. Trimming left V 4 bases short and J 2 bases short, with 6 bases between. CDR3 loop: CASSQGGNQPQHF. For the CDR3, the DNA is TGTGCCAGCTCACAAGGGGGCAATCAGCCCCAGCATTTT.

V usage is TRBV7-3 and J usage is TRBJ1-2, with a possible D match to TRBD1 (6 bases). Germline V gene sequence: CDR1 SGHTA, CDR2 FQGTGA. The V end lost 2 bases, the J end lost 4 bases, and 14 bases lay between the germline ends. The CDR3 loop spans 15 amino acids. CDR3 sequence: CASSLFGGDTYGYTF. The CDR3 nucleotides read TGTGCCAGCAGCTTATTCGGGGGGGACACCTATGGCTACACCTTC.

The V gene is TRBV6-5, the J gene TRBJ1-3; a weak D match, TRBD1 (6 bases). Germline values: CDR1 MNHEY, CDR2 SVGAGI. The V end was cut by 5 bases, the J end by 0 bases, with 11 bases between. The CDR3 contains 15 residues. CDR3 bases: TGTGCCAGCAGTCGGACAGTCTCCTCTGGAAACACCATATATTTT. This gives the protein CASSRTVSSGNTIYF.

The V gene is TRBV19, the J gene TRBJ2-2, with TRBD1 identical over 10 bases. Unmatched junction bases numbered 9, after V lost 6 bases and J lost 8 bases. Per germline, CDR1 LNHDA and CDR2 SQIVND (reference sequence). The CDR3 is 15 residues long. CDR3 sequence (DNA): TGTGCCAGTAGGAGGGGGACAGGGGTAGTTGGGGAGCTGTTTTTT. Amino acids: CASRRGTGVVGELFF.

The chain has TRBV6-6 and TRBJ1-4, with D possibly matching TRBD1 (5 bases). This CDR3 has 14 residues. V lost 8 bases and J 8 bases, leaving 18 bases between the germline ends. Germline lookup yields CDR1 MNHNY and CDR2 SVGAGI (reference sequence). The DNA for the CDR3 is TGTGCCAGCGGCAGGGTCGGCGGGACGGAAAAACTGTTTTTT. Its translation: CASGRVGGTEKLFF.

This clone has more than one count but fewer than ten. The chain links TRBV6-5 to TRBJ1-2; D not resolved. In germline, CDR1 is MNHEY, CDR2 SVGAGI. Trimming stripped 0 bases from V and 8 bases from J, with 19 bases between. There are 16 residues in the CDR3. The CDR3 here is CASSYSNGERAYGYTF. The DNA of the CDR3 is TGTGCCAGCAGTTACTCGAACGGGGAGAGGGCCTACGGCTACACCTTC.

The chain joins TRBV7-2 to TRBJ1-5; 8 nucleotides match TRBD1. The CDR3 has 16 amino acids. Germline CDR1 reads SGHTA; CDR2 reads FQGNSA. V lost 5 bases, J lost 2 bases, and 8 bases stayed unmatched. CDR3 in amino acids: CASSPTPGQGNQPQHF. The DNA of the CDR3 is TGTGCCAGCAGCCCCACTCCGGGACAGGGCAATCAGCCCCAGCATTTT.

The CDR3 DNA sequence: TGTGCCAGCAGCTTATTGCCGGGGGGCGGTACAGATACGCAGTATTTT. Translation gives CASSLLPGGGTDTQYF. The genes are TRBV7-9 and TRBJ2-3; tentatively, D is TRBD2 (7 bases). This CDR3 contains 16 residues. Trimming left V 2 bases short and J 3 bases short, with 15 bases between. Germline V lookup: CDR1 SEHNR, CDR2 FQNEAQ (reference sequence).

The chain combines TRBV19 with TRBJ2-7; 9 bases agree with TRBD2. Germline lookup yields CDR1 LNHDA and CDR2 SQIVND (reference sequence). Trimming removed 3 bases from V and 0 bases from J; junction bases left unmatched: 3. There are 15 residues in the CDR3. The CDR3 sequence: CASSMGAGGSYEQYF. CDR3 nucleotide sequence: TGTGCCAGTAGTATGGGAGCGGGGGGCTCCTACGAGCAGTACTTC.

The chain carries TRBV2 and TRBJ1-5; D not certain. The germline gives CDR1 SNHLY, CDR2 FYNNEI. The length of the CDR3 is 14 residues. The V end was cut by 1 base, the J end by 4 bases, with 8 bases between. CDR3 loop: CASSEGQFNQPQHF. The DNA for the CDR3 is TGTGCCAGCAGTGAAGGCCAGTTTAATCAGCCCCAGCATTTT.

CDR3 loop: CASSAGTGFSNQPQHF. Here the CDR3 DNA reads TGTGCCAGTAGTGCAGGGACAGGGTTTTCCAATCAGCCCCAGCATTTT. This chain links TRBV19 with TRBJ1-5, with 9 bases that match TRBD1. Unmatched junction bases numbered 8, after V lost 5 bases and J lost 3 bases. The V gene's germline CDR1 is LNHDA and CDR2 SQIVND (reference sequence). This CDR3 region has 16 residues.

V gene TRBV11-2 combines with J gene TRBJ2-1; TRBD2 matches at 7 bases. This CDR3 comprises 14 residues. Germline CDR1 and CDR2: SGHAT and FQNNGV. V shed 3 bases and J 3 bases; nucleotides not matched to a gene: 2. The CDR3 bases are TGTGCCAGCAGCTTGGGGGGGATCTACAATGAGCAGTTCTTC. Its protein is CASSLGGIYNEQFF.

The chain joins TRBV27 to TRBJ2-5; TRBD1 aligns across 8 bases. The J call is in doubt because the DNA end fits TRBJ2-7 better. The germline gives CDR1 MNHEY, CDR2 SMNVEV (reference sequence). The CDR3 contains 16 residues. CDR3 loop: CASSSHGQGKLYEQYF. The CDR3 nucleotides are TGTGCCAGCAGTTCCCACGGACAGGGAAAACTTTACGAGCAGTACTTC.

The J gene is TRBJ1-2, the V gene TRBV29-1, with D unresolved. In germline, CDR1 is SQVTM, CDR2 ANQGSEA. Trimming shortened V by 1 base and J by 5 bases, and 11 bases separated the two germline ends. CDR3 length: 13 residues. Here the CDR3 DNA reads TGCAGCGTTGAAGTTCAGGCGACGTATGGCTACACCTTC. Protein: CSVEVQATYGYTF.

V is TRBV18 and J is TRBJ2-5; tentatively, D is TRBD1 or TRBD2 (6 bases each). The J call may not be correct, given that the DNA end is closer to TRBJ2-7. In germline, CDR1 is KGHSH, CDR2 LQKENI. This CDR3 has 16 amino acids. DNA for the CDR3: TGTGCCAGCGCAGGGGCGGCCGCGGGGTTTTCCTACGAGCAGTACTTC. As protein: CASAGAAAGFSYEQYF.

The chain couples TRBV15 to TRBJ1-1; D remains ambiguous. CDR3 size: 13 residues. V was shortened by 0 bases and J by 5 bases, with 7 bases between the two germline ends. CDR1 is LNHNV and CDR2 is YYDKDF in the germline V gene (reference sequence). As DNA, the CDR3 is TGTGCCACCAGCAGAGATGGGAAGACTGAAGCTTTCTTT. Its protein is CATSRDGKTEAFF.

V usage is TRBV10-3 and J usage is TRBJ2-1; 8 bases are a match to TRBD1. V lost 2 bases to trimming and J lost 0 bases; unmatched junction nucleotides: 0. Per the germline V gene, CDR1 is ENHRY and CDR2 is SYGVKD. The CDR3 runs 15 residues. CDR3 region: CAISETGGSYNEQFF. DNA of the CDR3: TGTGCCATCAGTGAGACAGGGGGCTCCTACAATGAGCAGTTCTTC.

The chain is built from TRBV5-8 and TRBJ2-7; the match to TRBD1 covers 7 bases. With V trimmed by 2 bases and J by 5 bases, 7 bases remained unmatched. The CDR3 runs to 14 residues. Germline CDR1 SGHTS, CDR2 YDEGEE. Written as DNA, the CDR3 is TGTGCCAGCAGCTTTTTAGGGGGCAGGAACGAGCAGTACTTC. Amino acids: CASSFLGGRNEQYF. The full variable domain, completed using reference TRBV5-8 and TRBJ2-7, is EAGVTQSPTHLIKTRGQQATLRCSPISGHTSVYWYQQALGLGLQFLLWYDEGEERNRGNFPPRFSGRQFPNYSSELNVNALELEDSALYLCASSFLGGRNEQYFGPGTRLTVT.

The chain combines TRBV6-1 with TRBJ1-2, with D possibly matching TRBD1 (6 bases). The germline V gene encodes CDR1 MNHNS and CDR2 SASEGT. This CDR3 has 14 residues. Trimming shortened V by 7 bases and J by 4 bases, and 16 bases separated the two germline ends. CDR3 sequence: CASNPPGELYGYTF. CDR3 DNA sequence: TGTGCCAGCAATCCTCCAGGGGAACTCTATGGCTACACCTTC.

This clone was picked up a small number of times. The CDR3 nucleotides are TGTGCCAGCAGCGGACTAGCGGGGGGGCTGGATACGCAGTATTTT. This gives the protein CASSGLAGGLDTQYF. This sequence joins TRBV9 and TRBJ2-3; 14 bases fit TRBD2. The germline gives CDR1 SGDLS, CDR2 YYNGEE. The length of the CDR3 is 15 residues. The V gene end was trimmed by 3 bases and the J gene end by 6 bases; junction bases not matched to a gene: 3.

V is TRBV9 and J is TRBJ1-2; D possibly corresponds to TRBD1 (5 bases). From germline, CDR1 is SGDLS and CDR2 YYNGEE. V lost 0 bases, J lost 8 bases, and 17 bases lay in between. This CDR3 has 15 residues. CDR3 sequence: CASSVDGGRGRGYTF. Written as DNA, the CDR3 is TGTGCCAGCAGCGTAGATGGAGGCCGGGGGAGGGGCTACACCTTC.

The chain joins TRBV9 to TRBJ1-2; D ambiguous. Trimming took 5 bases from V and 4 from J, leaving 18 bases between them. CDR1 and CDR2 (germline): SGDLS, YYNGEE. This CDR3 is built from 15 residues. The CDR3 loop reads CASRSDHSPSYGYTF. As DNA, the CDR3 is TGTGCCAGCAGGTCTGACCACTCCCCTTCCTATGGCTACACCTTC.

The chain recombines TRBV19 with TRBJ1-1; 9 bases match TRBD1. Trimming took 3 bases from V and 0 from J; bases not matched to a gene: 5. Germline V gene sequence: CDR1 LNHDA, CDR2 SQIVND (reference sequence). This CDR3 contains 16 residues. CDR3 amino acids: CASSIYRGLLNTEAFF. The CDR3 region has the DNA TGTGCCAGTAGTATCTACAGGGGGCTGTTGAACACTGAAGCTTTCTTT.